This T cell receptor (beta chain) appears in the sequencing data of a study of blood T cell repertoires in COVID-19. The germline V gene has CDR1 SGDLS and CDR2 YYNGEE. V was shortened by 5 bases and J by 2 bases, with 16 bases between the two germline ends. The CDR3 contains 16 residues. Some clones are missing from TCRdb's copy, which holds only in-frame ones; the method was immunoSEQ multiplex PCR. The profile shows a few hundred thousand clones, more than 85% of them singletons. The sample consisted of PBMCs or T cells enriched from blood (not recorded which). The receptor was isolated from a young woman who had recovered from COVID-19. This chain connects TRBV9 to TRBJ2-2; D remains unclear. The CDR3 sequence is CASSDQVGRNTGELFF. DNA of the CDR3: TGTGCCAGCAGTGACCAGGTTGGCAGAAACACCGGGGAGCTGTTTTTT.